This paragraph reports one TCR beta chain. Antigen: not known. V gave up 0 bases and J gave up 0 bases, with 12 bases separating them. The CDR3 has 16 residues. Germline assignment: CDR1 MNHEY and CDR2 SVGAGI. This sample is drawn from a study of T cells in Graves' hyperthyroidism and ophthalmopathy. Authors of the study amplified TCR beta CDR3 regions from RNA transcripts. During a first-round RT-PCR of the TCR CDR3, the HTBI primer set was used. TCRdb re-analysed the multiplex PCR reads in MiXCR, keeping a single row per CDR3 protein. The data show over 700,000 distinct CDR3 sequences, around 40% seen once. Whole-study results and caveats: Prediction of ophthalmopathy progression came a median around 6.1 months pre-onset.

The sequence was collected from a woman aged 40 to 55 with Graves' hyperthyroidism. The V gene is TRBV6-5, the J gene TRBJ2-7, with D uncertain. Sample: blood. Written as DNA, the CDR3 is TGTGCCAGCAGTTACTCAGGTCGGTTGAGCTCCTACGAGCAGTACTTC. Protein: CASSYSGRLSSYEQYF.